The present TCR beta chain was sequenced within a study of blood T cell repertoires in COVID-19. The germline gives CDR1 SGHTA, CDR2 FQGTGA. V lost 5 bases, J lost 6 bases, and 5 bases stayed unmatched. This CDR3 region has 13 residues. Original methodology: Amplification of reference gene primers was used by the study to estimate nucleated cell counts. Profiled with immunoSEQ multiplex PCR; TCRdb holds only in-frame clones, not every one. The V and J calls and clone size are taken from that table; D and trimming were inferred from the DNA. In the table there are under 300,000 clones, roughly 88% of which are singletons.

Sequencing was done on a sample of peripheral blood. This receptor was obtained from a woman between 40 and 50 years old who had recovered from COVID-19. The gene calls are TRBV7-3 and TRBJ2-7; 9 nucleotides agree with TRBD1. This CDR3 is CASSPYRGREQYF. CDR3 in DNA: TGTGCCAGCAGCCCCTACAGGGGGCGCGAGCAGTACTTC.